The 6 T cell receptor beta chains listed next were all sequenced from one sample in a study of long-term antiretroviral therapy in people with HIV. Samples were assayed with immunoSEQ v3.0 at survey level. Repertoires were generated with immunoSEQ multiplex PCR, while TCRdb's copy carries only in-frame clones and drops some. Of about 20,000 clones in the sample, over 75% were seen once. The specimen was unsorted PBMCs, collected approximately 4.4 years before starting antiretroviral therapy. These TCRs come from a woman aged 25 to 39 with HIV.

The rearrangement joins TRBV30 to TRBJ2-3; 9 bases are shared with TRBD2. After removal of 0 bases from V and 2 bases from J, the junction contained 6 bases not matched to a gene. The germline gives CDR1 GTSNPN, CDR2 SVGIG (reference sequence). The CDR3 spans 16 residues. Here the CDR3 reads CAWSVISGGNTDTQYF. As DNA, the CDR3 is TGTGCCTGGAGTGTAATAAGCGGGGGGAACACAGATACGCAGTATTTT.

CDR3 protein: CASTRQDSGYTF. CDR3 DNA sequence: TGTGCCAGCACACGACAGGATTCTGGCTACACCTTC. The chain uses TRBV5-4 and TRBJ1-2, with D possibly matching TRBD1 (6 bases). The length of the CDR3 is 12 residues. V dropped 6 bases and J dropped 7 bases, with 13 bases sitting between them. The germline CDR1 and CDR2 sequences are SGHNT and YYREEE (reference sequence).

This chain connects TRBV4-3 to TRBJ1-1; D is undetermined. In germline, CDR1 is LGHNA, CDR2 YSLEER. V was trimmed by 4 bases and J by 1 base, leaving 7 bases between them. This CDR3 contains 13 residues. The CDR3 loop reads CASSLGANTEAFF. Written as DNA, the CDR3 is TGCGCCAGCAGCCTAGGAGCGAACACTGAAGCTTTCTTT.

The genes are TRBV5-1 and TRBJ2-7, with 12 nucleotides matching TRBD2. This CDR3 is built from 18 residues. V was pared by 0 bases and J by 7 bases, with 14 bases of the junction left unmatched. The germline gives CDR1 SGHRS, CDR2 YFSETQ. CDR3 nucleotides: TGCGCCAGCAGCTTGGGGACTAGCGGGGTTTCCAGCGTTCGGGAGCAGTACTTC. This gives the protein CASSLGTSGVSSVREQYF.

The V gene is TRBV30, the J gene TRBJ2-7; TRBD2 is a possible D gene (6 bases). V lost 2 bases and J lost 0, with 23 bases in between. The CDR3 runs to 18 residues. The germline V gene has CDR1 GTSNPN and CDR2 SVGIG (reference sequence). In DNA form, the CDR3 reads TGTGCCTGGAGTCTAGCCGGAGCGTGGGACTCTCGCTCCTACGAGCAGTACTTC. Encoded protein: CAWSLAGAWDSRSYEQYF.

The rearrangement joins TRBV7-9 to TRBJ1-1; maybe TRBD1 (6 bases). The CDR3 runs to 14 residues. The germline V gene has CDR1 SEHNR and CDR2 FQNEAQ (reference sequence). Trimming cost V 7 bases and J 5 bases, with 17 bases left between them. CDR3 coding DNA: TGTGCCAGCATCCGGGGGGCTGAGGAGACTGAAGCTTTCTTT. As protein: CASIRGAEETEAFF.